This record concerns one T cell receptor (beta chain) sequence. Time point in this sample: cycle 4 day 1 (C4D1), after less than 7 weeks of nivolumab. There was relapse after autologous stem cell transplantation in every patient, and there was variation in brentuximab vedotin exposure. The authors purified CD4+ T cells from thawed PBMCs by magnetic negative selection. Produced via immunoSEQ multiplex PCR; TCRdb's table is partial and in-frame only. This table holds tens of thousands of clones, 92% found once. The data stem from a study of PD-1 blockade in classical Hodgkin lymphoma. Germline V gene lookup returns CDR1 ENHRY and CDR2 SYGVKD. Trimming shortened V by 6 bases and J by 0 bases, and 11 bases separated the two germline ends. The CDR3 consists of 14 residues.

The chain links TRBV10-3 to TRBJ1-1; D unresolved. The specimen comprised CD4+ T cells from blood, sampled before the fourth cycle of nivolumab. The TCR was taken from a human donor with classical Hodgkin lymphoma. CDR3 DNA: TGTGCCATCAGGAGTGAGTTTATGAACACTGAAGCTTTCTTT. Translation gives CAIRSEFMNTEAFF.